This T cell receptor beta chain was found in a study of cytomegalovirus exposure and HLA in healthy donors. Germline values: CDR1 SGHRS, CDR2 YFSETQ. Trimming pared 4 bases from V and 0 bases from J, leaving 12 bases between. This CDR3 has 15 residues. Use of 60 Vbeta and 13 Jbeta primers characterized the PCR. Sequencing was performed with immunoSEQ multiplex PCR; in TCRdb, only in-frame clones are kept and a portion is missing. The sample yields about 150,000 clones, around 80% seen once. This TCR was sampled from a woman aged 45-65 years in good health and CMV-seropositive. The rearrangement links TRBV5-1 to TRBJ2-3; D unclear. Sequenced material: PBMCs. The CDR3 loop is CASSPSGASTDTQYF. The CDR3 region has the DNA TGCGCCAGCAGCCCCTCCGGTGCAAGCACAGATACGCAGTATTTT.